The clone carrying this TCR beta chain was seen a handful of times. Its antigen is not known. The data were taken from a study of response to subunit inactivated influenza vaccine. The V gene lost 3 bases and the J gene lost 1 base, with 9 bases spanning the gap. Germline V gene data show CDR1 as SEHNR and CDR2 as FQNEAQ (reference sequence). CDR3 length: 14 residues. TCRdb re-called the RT-PCR reads through MiXCR, storing one row per CDR3 protein. The table shows around 520,000 distinct CDR3 sequences, with over 25% occurring only once. Study outcomes and limitations: The study's authors posited that every seasonal influenza vaccination enlists few new T cells.

Material: CD4+ T cells sorted from PBMCs, obtained around 5 days after vaccination. The rearrangement uses TRBV7-9 and TRBJ1-2, with D maybe TRBD1 (5 bases). The sequence was collected from a man in his fifties or sixties who received an inactivated influenza vaccine. CDR3: CASSLSTVNYGYTF. The CDR3 DNA sequence: TGTGCCAGCAGCTTGTCGACAGTTAACTATGGCTACACCTTC.